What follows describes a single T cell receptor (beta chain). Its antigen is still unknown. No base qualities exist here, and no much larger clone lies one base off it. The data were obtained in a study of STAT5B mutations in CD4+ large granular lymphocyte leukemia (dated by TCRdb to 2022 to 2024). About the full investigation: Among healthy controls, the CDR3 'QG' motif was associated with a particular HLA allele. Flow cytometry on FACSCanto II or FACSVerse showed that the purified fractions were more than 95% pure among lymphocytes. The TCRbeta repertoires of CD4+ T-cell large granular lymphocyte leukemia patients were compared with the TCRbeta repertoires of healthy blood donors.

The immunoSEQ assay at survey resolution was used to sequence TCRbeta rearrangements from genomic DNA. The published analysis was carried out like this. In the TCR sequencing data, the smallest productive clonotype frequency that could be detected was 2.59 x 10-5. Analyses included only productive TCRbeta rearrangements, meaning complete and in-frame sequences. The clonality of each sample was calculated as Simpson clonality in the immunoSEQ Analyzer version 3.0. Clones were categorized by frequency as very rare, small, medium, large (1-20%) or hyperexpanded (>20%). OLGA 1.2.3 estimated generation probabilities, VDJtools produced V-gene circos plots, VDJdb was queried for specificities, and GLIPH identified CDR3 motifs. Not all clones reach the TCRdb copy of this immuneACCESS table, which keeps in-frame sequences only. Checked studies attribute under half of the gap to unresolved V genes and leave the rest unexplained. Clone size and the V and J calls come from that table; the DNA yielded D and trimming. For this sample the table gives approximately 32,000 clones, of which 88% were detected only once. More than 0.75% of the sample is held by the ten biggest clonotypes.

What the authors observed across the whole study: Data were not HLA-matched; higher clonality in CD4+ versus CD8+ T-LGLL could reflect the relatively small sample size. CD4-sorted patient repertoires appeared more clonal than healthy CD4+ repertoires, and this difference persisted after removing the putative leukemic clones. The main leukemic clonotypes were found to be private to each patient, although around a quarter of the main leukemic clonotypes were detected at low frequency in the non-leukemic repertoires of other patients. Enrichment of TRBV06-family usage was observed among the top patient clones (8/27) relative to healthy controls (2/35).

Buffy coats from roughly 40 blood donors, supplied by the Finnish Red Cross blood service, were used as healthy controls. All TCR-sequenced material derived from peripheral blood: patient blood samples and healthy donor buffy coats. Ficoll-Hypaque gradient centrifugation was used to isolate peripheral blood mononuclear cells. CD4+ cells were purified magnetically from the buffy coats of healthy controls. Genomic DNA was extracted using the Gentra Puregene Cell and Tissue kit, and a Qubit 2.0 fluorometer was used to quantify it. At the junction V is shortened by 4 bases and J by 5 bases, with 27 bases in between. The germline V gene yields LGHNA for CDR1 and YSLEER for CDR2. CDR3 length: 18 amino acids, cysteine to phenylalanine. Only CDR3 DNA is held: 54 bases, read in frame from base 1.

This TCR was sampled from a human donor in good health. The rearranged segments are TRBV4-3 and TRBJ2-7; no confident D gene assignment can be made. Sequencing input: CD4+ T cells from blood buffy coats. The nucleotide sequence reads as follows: TGCGCCAGCAGCCCGATCCTTCCGACATGCAAGGTAGAGGACGAGCAGTACTTC. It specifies CASSPILPTCKVEDEQYF.